One sample yielded the 22 T cell receptor beta chains listed below, sequenced in a study of cytomegalovirus exposure and HLA in healthy donors. Primers: 60 Vbeta forward and 13 Jbeta reverse. Here immunoSEQ multiplex PCR was the method, and the copy in TCRdb shows in-frame clones only, minus some. The sample consists of about 130,000 clones, roughly 74% of them appearing once. Sequenced sample: PBMCs. The receptors come from a woman in her forties or fifties in good health and CMV-seropositive.

The rearrangement uses TRBV6-1 and TRBJ1-2, with D possibly being TRBD1 (6 bases). Trimming removed 8 bases at V and 5 bases at J, with 15 bases between. The CDR3 totals 13 residues. Germline values: CDR1 MNHNS, CDR2 SASEGT. CDR3 sequence (DNA): TGTGCCAGCGCACAGGGTTGGGAGTATGGCTACACCTTC. Protein: CASAQGWEYGYTF.

This clone occurred once. The chain carries TRBV11-3 and TRBJ1-1; TRBD1 matches at 7 bases. The V and J ends lost 1 base and 1 base, in that order; junction bases with no gene match: 3. The CDR3 covers 15 residues. Germline CDR1 SGHNT, CDR2 YENEEA. In DNA form, the CDR3 reads TGTGCCAGCAGCTTAGCCCCAGGGGGGAACACTGAAGCTTTCTTT. Translation: CASSLAPGGNTEAFF.

V gene TRBV2 combines with J gene TRBJ2-3, with TRBD2 matching 11 bases. Trimming cost V 6 bases and J 0 bases; bases outside gene matches: 8. The CDR3 extends over 17 amino acids. The germline CDR1 and CDR2 sequences are SNHLY and FYNNEI. This chain's CDR3 is CASRRLAGGSSTDTQYF. CDR3 DNA: TGTGCCAGCAGGCGGCTAGCGGGGGGTTCTAGCACAGATACGCAGTATTTT.

This clone has only a few counts. The gene calls are TRBV5-6 and TRBJ1-1; D unclear. CDR1 SGHDT and CDR2 YYEEEE come from the germline V gene. The CDR3 loop spans 13 amino acids. V was cut by 0 bases and J by 1 base, with 4 bases left in between. This chain's CDR3 is CASSLGRNTEAFF. DNA for the CDR3: TGTGCCAGCAGCTTGGGGAGGAACACTGAAGCTTTCTTT.

The chain has TRBV19 and TRBJ1-2, with 7 bases matching TRBD1. Trimming cost V 6 bases and J 5 bases; bases outside gene matches: 12. Germline CDR1 reads LNHDA; CDR2 reads SQIVND (reference sequence). The CDR3 extends over 15 amino acids. CDR3 loop: CASSPRQGGGYGYTF. CDR3 DNA sequence: TGTGCCAGTAGCCCCCGACAGGGCGGGGGGTATGGCTACACCTTC.

The V and J genes are TRBV9 and TRBJ2-7; 9 bases align to TRBD1. CDR1 and CDR2 from the germline V gene are SGDLS and YYNGEE. J was trimmed by 6 bases and V by 4 bases; bases with no gene match: 5. The CDR3 consists of 13 residues. The DNA for the CDR3 is TGTGCCAGCAGCCCAAGGACAGGGGCCGAGCAGTACTTC. Translated, it gives CASSPRTGAEQYF.

The V and J genes are TRBV9 and TRBJ2-3; D is unclear. The CDR3 is made up of 11 amino acids. Trimming shortened V by 3 bases and J by 7 bases, and 6 bases separated the two germline ends. The germline gives CDR1 SGDLS, CDR2 YYNGEE. For the CDR3, the DNA is TGTGCCAGCAGCGGGCCCAATACGCAGTATTTT. Its protein product is CASSGPNTQYF.

The chain employs TRBV19 and TRBJ2-5; 12 nucleotides align to TRBD2. Trimming at V came to 4 bases and at J to 9 bases, leaving 3 bases not matched to a gene. This CDR3 is built from 13 residues. Germline CDR1 is LNHDA and CDR2 is SQIVND (reference sequence). The CDR3 nucleotides read TGTGCCAGTAGTACTAGCGGGGGGGATTCCCAGTACTTC. This encodes CASSTSGGDSQYF.

This chain uses TRBV19 with TRBJ1-5; D uncertain. V lost 7 bases and J 3 bases, leaving 16 bases between the germline ends. CDR3 length: 15 amino acids. CDR1 is LNHDA, CDR2 SQIVND, per germline (reference sequence). The CDR3 spells CASTPAGRANQPQHF. The CDR3 DNA reads as TGTGCCAGTACCCCGGCGGGGAGAGCCAATCAGCCCCAGCATTTT.

V is TRBV11-3 and J is TRBJ2-2; the D gene is possibly TRBD1 (5 bases). V lost 3 bases and J lost 4, with 12 bases in between. Germline CDR1 and CDR2: SGHNT and YENEEA. The CDR3 length is 15 residues. In nucleotides, the CDR3 is TGTGCCAGCAGCTTCAGGGATTCGGCCACCGGGGAGCTGTTTTTT. Its translation is CASSFRDSATGELFF. Looking up the rest from reference TRBV11-3 and TRBJ2-2 gives the full variable domain: EAGVVQSPRYKIIEKKQPVAFWCNPISGHNTLYWYLQNLGQGPELLIRYENEEAVDDSQLPKDRFSAERLKGVDSTLKIQPAELGDSAVYLCASSFRDSATGELFFGEGSRLTVL.

The chain links TRBV11-2 to TRBJ2-1, with TRBD1 as a possible D gene (6 bases). CDR1 and CDR2 (germline): SGHAT, FQNNGV. The ends were cut back, 1 base at V and 5 bases at J, with 18 bases in the middle. This CDR3 is 17 amino acids long. The DNA of the CDR3 is TGTGCCAGCAGCTTAGGTCAAGGGGGAATGGTACACAATGAGCAGTTCTTC. This codes for CASSLGQGGMVHNEQFF.

V is TRBV27 and J is TRBJ1-2, with 7 bases matching TRBD1. Losses at the gene ends were 5 bases for V and 2 bases for J; bases not matched to a gene: 2. CDR3 length: 13 amino acids. Germline V gene data show CDR1 as MNHEY and CDR2 as SMNVEV (reference sequence). CDR3 nucleotides: TGTGCCAGCAGTGACAGGGACAACTATGGCTACACCTTC. Amino acid sequence: CASSDRDNYGYTF.

V is TRBV27 and J is TRBJ1-4, with 7 positions matching TRBD1. Germline V gene lookup returns CDR1 MNHEY and CDR2 SMNVEV (reference sequence). J lost 9 bases, V lost 0 bases, and 4 bases had no gene match. This CDR3 has 14 amino acids. The CDR3 here is CASSLSRTGKKLFF. DNA of the CDR3: TGTGCCAGCAGTTTATCCCGGACAGGAAAAAAACTGTTTTTT.

CDR3 in amino acids: CAWTTGIGSGGANVLTF. The CDR3 DNA reads as TGTGCCTGGACGACAGGGATTGGGTCTGGTGGGGCCAACGTCCTGACTTTC. The rearrangement links TRBV30 to TRBJ2-6, with 7 bases lining up with TRBD1. The V gene end was trimmed by 4 bases and the J gene end by 3 bases; junction bases not matched to a gene: 12. Germline CDR1 and CDR2: GTSNPN and SVGIG (reference sequence). This CDR3 spans 17 amino acids.

The chain has TRBV18 and TRBJ1-1; D is perhaps TRBD1 (5 bases). This CDR3 spans 12 amino acids. V shed 8 bases and J shed 1 base, with 8 bases lying between them. Germline values: CDR1 KGHSH, CDR2 LQKENI. CDR3 in amino acids: CASQRGNTEAFF. For the CDR3, the DNA is TGTGCCAGCCAAAGGGGGAACACTGAAGCTTTCTTT.

V gene TRBV2 combines with J gene TRBJ2-6, with 7 bases aligning to TRBD2. Germline CDR1 is SNHLY and CDR2 is FYNNEI. CDR3 length: 15 amino acids. V lost 5 bases and J lost 0; bases outside the gene matches: 1. The CDR3 reads CASSSSGSGANVLTF. CDR3 DNA: TGTGCCAGCAGTTCTAGCGGCTCTGGGGCCAACGTCCTGACTTTC.

This clone turned up a few times. V usage is TRBV30 and J usage is TRBJ2-7; 8 positions match TRBD1. CDR3 length equals 12 residues. V lost 3 bases to trimming and J lost 7 bases; unmatched junction nucleotides: 5. Germline V lookup: CDR1 GTSNPN, CDR2 SVGIG (reference sequence). The CDR3 region has the DNA TGTGCCTGGAGCTTGACAGGGGATGAGCAGTACTTC. Amino acids: CAWSLTGDEQYF.

This clone has a single count. J is TRBJ2-5 and V is TRBV5-6; 8 bases align to TRBD1. V was clipped by 0 bases and J by 0 bases; unmatched bases: 1. The germline V gene encodes CDR1 SGHDT and CDR2 YYEEEE. This CDR3 has 15 amino acids. CDR3 loop: CASSLGDRYQETQYF. CDR3 coding DNA: TGTGCCAGCAGCTTGGGGGACAGGTACCAAGAGACCCAGTACTTC. The full variable domain, completed using reference TRBV5-6 and TRBJ2-5, is DAGVTQSPTHLIKTRGQQVTLRCSPKSGHDTVSWYQQALGQGPQFIFQYYEEEERQRGNFPDRFSGHQFPNYSSELNVNALLLGDSALYLCASSLGDRYQETQYFGPGTRLLVL.

Comment on this clone: Mismatch with germline at one junction end may stem from a read error. The rearrangement uses TRBV6-5 and TRBJ1-1, with D unresolved. Germline CDR1 MNHEY, CDR2 SVGAGI. CDR3 length: 13 amino acids. The CDR3 sequence: CASRPSGNTKAFF. The CDR3 region has the DNA TGTGCCAGCAGACCCTCGGGGAACACTAAAGCTTTCTTT.

In the case of this clone: A far larger clone is just one base off, so this is likely a read error. The genes are TRBV19 and TRBJ2-7, with D maybe TRBD2 (6 bases). V was clipped by 8 bases and J by 6 bases, with 17 bases between them. From germline, CDR1 is LNHDA and CDR2 SQIVND (reference sequence). The CDR3 loop spans 13 amino acids. The CDR3 DNA reads TGTGCCAGTCGTACGGAGGGAGGCAGCGAGCAGTACTTC. Translation: CASRTEGGSEQYF. Drawing the rest from reference TRBV19 and TRBJ2-7, the complete variable domain is DGGITQSPKYLFRKEGQNVTLSCEQNLNHDAMYWYRQDPGQGLRLIYYSQIVNDFQKGDIAEGYSVSREKKESFPLTVTSAQKNPTAFYLCASRTEGGSEQYFGPGTRLTVT.

The genes are TRBV9 and TRBJ1-2; D call uncertain. Trimming removed 1 base from V and 6 bases from J, with 10 bases in between. The CDR3 is made up of 13 amino acids. CDR1 SGDLS and CDR2 YYNGEE come from the germline V gene. Here the CDR3 DNA reads TGTGCCAGCAGCGTATCGGGGTATAATGGCTACACCTTC. Translating gives CASSVSGYNGYTF. The full variable domain, rest sourced from reference TRBV9 and TRBJ1-2, is DSGVTQTPKHLITATGQRVTLRCSPRSGDLSVYWYQQSLDQGLQFLIQYYNGEERAKGNILERFSAQQFPDLHSELNLSSLELGDSALYFCASSVSGYNGYTFGSGTRLTVV.

For the CDR3, the DNA is TGTGCCAGCAGTTACTCAGGAGGAGACTACACCTTC. Protein: CASSYSGGDYTF. The rearrangement links TRBV6-5 to TRBJ1-2; D gene ambiguous. Germline CDR1 reads MNHEY; CDR2 reads SVGAGI. The CDR3 length is 12 residues. V gave up 0 bases and J gave up 10 bases, with 9 bases separating them.